The clone carrying this TCR beta chain came up a few times. Its cognate antigen is unknown. This sample is drawn from a study of CD8+ T cells in alopecia areata. Lesional scalp punch biopsies and peripheral blood were collected from alopecia areata patients. Study-level points and caveats: Lesional scalp displayed greater clonality than normal scalp, most notably in alopecia totalis/universalis.

V shed 3 bases, J shed 8 bases, and the junction held 4 bases outside the gene matches. The CDR3 is made up of 14 amino acids. The germline gives CDR1 SGHRS, CDR2 YFSETQ. TCR sequencing used cDNA made by reverse transcription of extracted RNA. Produced via immunoSEQ multiplex PCR; TCRdb's table is partial and in-frame only. Here the sample spans roughly 60,000 clones, 44% being singletons. This TCR was sampled from a human donor with alopecia areata. The chain recombines TRBV5-1 with TRBJ2-1; 11 nucleotides match TRBD2. Sequencing was done on a sample of NKG2D-low CD8+ T cells sorted from blood. DNA for the CDR3: TGCGCCAGCAGCTCGACTAGCGGGGTCGATGAGCAGTTCTTC. Translating gives CASSSTSGVDEQFF. The whole variable domain, remainder taken from reference TRBV5-1 and TRBJ2-1, is KAGVTQTPRYLIKTRGQQVTLSCSPISGHRSVSWYQQTPGQGLQFLFEYFSETQRNKGNFPGRFSGRQFSNSRSEMNVSTLELGDSALYLCASSSTSGVDEQFFGPGTRLTVL.